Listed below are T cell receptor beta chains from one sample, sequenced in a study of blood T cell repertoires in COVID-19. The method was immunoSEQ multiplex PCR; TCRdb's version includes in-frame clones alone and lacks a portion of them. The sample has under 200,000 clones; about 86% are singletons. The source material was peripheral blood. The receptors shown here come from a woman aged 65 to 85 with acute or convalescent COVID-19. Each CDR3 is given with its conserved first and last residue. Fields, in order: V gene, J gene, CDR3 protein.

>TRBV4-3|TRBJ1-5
CASSQDYRGNQPQHF
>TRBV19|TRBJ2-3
CASSRRAASSTDTQYF
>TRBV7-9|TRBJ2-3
CASSFPRGGGTDTQYF
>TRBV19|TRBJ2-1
CASSMTSGWTNEQFF
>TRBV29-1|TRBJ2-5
CSAGQQETQYF
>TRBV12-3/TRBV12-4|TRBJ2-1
CASNIGGNEQFF
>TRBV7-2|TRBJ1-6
CASSQTGQNSPLHF
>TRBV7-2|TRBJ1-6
CASSAEGAHNSPLHF
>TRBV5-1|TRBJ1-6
CASSSRSSYNSPLHF
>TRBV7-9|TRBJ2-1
CASSFAGGPRNEQFF
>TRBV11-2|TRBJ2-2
CASRKGQGIGELFF
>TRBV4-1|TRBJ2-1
CASSQLGLAGGVSYNEQFF
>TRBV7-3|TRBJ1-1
CASSPGREYTEAFF
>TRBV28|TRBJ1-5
CASSNMGLANQPQHF